Given below is one T cell receptor beta chain in context. Its antigen target is currently unknown. The sample holds no much larger clone one base away, and base qualities are not on file. CDR1 and CDR2, per the germline V gene (reference sequence), are LNHDA and SQIVND. The CDR3 numbers 15 residues from cysteine through phenylalanine. Just the 45-base CDR3 DNA is kept, in frame starting at base 1. V loses 3 bases, J loses 2 bases, and the germline ends lie 14 bases apart. The data stem from a study of molecular identifiers for immune sequencing clone quantification (dated by TCRdb to the late 2010s). For the study in its entirety: For a replicate experiment, RNA from around 20,000 or 99,000 naive CD8 T cells was divided into five aliquots, of which four were sequenced. This methods study benchmarked molecular-identifier clustering-based TCR repertoire sequencing (MIDCIRS) and TCR RNA copy counting, using CD8 T cells to do so. Paper-wide results and their limitations: In CMV-specific effector cells, over 99% of molecules were held by clones above 20 RNA copies, whereas under 1% of molecules were held by such clones in naive cells. When barcode sub-clustering was omitted, TCR diversity was inflated by chimeric consensus sequences, with chimeras reaching as high as 47%. Modeling estimated roughly 3.2 recovered TCR RNA copies per cell, compared with roughly 10 by digital PCR, which implies about 30% capture efficiency. Highly expanded clone sizes could be underestimated because identical TCR molecules may share a barcode. The naive libraries included spiked-in Jurkat TCR RNA (10 copies' worth), and this Jurkat TCR RNA is not part of the donor repertoire. Spiked-in Jurkat TCR RNA equal to a single cell's worth was reported to be detectable even within one million naive CD8 T cells.

Libraries were built with PCR. The run used a NextSeq 500. Preparation of bulk TCR libraries followed a previously described approach, with the TCR primers listed in Table S5. The Qiagen AllPrep DNA/RNA kit was used to purify total RNA. Before analysis, reads from multiple sequencing runs of the same library were pooled. Under the source paper's analysis protocol: Reads were retained only if an exact TCR constant sequence was present, and the retained reads were trimmed to 150 nt and grouped according to their 12-nt molecular barcodes. Reads in each barcode group were sub-clustered using a 15% Levenshtein threshold, and a quality-weighted consensus sequence was built for each RNA molecule. Non-functional sequences were excluded, and lower-count sequences lying one edit away from another sequence were also excluded. Barcode sub-clusters with fewer than 20% of the maximum read count were removed, based on fitting two negative binomial distributions. Starting from the raw public reads, TCRdb applied fastp trimming at Q25, assembled clones with MiXCR and retained in-frame beta chains. Rows merge per CDR3 protein into single entries with the most common DNA and genes. For this entry, the V and J calls and clone size follow TCRdb and not the study's own pipeline. The sample has hundreds of thousands of distinct CDR3 sequences on record, 25% of them singletons. About 0.78% of the sample goes to the ten largest clones.

Libraries of naive CD8 T cells were generated from approximately 20,000 to 1,000,000 sorted cells, with 10%, 30% or 50% of the purified RNA used. On a BD FACSAria II, naive CD8 T cells were FACS-sorted as CD8+CD4-CCR7+CD45RA+ and collected into RLT Plus buffer. Detection sensitivity was tested by spiking Jurkat RNA equal to fewer than twelve TCR copies' worth into samples containing roughly 18,000-1,000,000 naive CD8 T cells. CD8 T cells were enriched with RosetteSep CD8+ T Cell Enrichment Cocktail and Ficoll-Paque, followed by ACK red cell lysis. Sequenced sample: naive CD8+ T cells from blood, with Jurkat cell RNA spiked in. This specimen's cell subset or site label, interpreted: FACS-sorted CD8+CD4-CCR7+CD45RA+ naive T cells. The V and J genes are TRBV19 and TRBJ2-7, and TRBD1 may be the D gene, going by 7 matching bases. The sequence was obtained from a human donor in good health. Some libraries in this study had Jurkat cell RNA spiked in. CDR3 loop: CASSIGQGEAYEQYF. The DNA is TGTGCCAGTAGTATTGGTCAGGGGGAGGCCTACGAGCAGTACTTC.